The 26 T cell receptor beta chains in this list originate from one sample, sequenced in a study of PD-1 blockade in classical Hodgkin lymphoma. As for time point: cycle 4 day 1 (C4D1), after 5 to 7 weeks of nivolumab. All the patients suffered relapse after autologous stem cell transplantation, and brentuximab vedotin exposure differed. Assay used: immunoSEQ multiplex PCR; TCRdb lists only in-frame clones, some missing. In the table there are some 58,000 clones, around 90% of which are singletons. The material was peripheral blood mononuclear cells (PBMCs), obtained before the fourth cycle of nivolumab. All receptors derive from a human donor with classical Hodgkin lymphoma.

This chain joins TRBV13 and TRBJ2-3; D not resolved. CDR1 PRHDT and CDR2 FYEKMQ come from the germline V gene (reference sequence). The V end was cut by 3 bases, the J end by 1 base, with 11 bases between. This CDR3 is 15 amino acids long. CDR3: CASSLQDWGTDTQYF. CDR3 DNA: TGTGCCAGCAGCTTGCAGGATTGGGGCACAGATACGCAGTATTTT.

The rearrangement links TRBV19 to TRBJ2-7; D tentatively reads TRBD1 or TRBD2 (5 bases each). V lost 3 bases to trimming and J lost 4 bases, with 13 bases between them. CDR1 and CDR2 from the germline V gene are LNHDA and SQIVND (reference sequence). This CDR3 contains 14 residues. In DNA form, the CDR3 reads TGTGCCAGTAGTATGGGACGGCAGACTTACGAGCAGTACTTC. Protein: CASSMGRQTYEQYF.

The chain links TRBV11-2 to TRBJ2-2; no definite D call. The CDR3 totals 16 residues. Trimming stripped 3 bases from V and 2 bases from J, with 13 bases between. CDR1 is SGHAT, CDR2 FQNNGV, per germline. For the CDR3, the DNA is TGTGCCAGCAGCTTTGCGCAGGCGCGTAACACCGGGGAGCTGTTTTTT. Protein sequence: CASSFAQARNTGELFF.

The gene calls are TRBV19 and TRBJ2-3, with D unclear. This CDR3 is 14 amino acids long. V lost 6 bases to trimming and J lost 2 bases, with 12 bases between them. Germline V lookup: CDR1 LNHDA, CDR2 SQIVND (reference sequence). CDR3 sequence reads: CASSVDRNTDTQYF. The CDR3 DNA is TGTGCCAGTAGCGTCGACCGAAACACAGATACGCAGTATTTT.

J is TRBJ2-1 and V is TRBV5-1; weak D call: TRBD1 (6 bases). This CDR3 has 17 residues. Trimming took off 5 bases at V and 2 bases at J, with 20 bases between the two ends. Germline CDR1 and CDR2: SGHRS and YFSETQ. CDR3 in amino acids: CASRPPVTGTPYNEQFF. CDR3 DNA sequence: TGCGCCAGCAGGCCCCCCGTCACCGGGACACCCTACAATGAGCAGTTCTTC.

This clone was detected only once. V is TRBV18 and J is TRBJ2-1; 7 bases line up with TRBD2. With V trimmed by 3 bases and J by 0 bases, 5 bases remained unmatched. CDR1 is KGHSH and CDR2 is LQKENI in the germline V gene. The CDR3 runs 16 residues. Here the CDR3 DNA reads TGTGCCAGCTCACCTCTCGGGGGGATCTCCTACAATGAGCAGTTCTTC. Protein sequence: CASSPLGGISYNEQFF.

Only a few counts were recorded for this clone. This rearrangement joins TRBV4-1 to TRBJ2-3; perhaps TRBD2 as D (5 bases). Trimming removed 1 base from V and 2 bases from J, with 13 bases in between. CDR1 and CDR2 (germline): MGHRA, YSYEKL. The CDR3 is made up of 16 amino acids. The CDR3 region is CASSQAGLYFTDTQYF. Here the CDR3 DNA reads TGCGCCAGCAGCCAAGCAGGACTGTACTTCACAGATACGCAGTATTTT.

This clone appeared once. The chain carries TRBV7-9 and TRBJ2-3, with D possibly being TRBD2 (6 bases). The CDR3 covers 18 residues. The V gene lost 2 bases and the J gene lost 4 bases, with 22 bases spanning the gap. Germline V gene lookup returns CDR1 SEHNR and CDR2 FQNEAQ (reference sequence). Written as DNA, the CDR3 is TGTGCCAGCAGCTTAAGTCTTCCCCGACTAGTTCTGTCAGATACGCAGTATTTT. It is translated as CASSLSLPRLVLSDTQYF.

The chain is built from TRBV27 and TRBJ1-5; 7 bases map to TRBD1. After removal of 5 bases from V and 4 bases from J, the junction contained 14 bases not matched to a gene. CDR3 length equals 17 residues. In germline, CDR1 is MNHEY, CDR2 SMNVEV (reference sequence). CDR3 in DNA: TGTGCCAGCAGTGTCCGACAGGGCGGTTATCCGAATCAGCCCCAGCATTTT. It is translated as CASSVRQGGYPNQPQHF.

The V gene is TRBV6-6, the J gene TRBJ2-3; D not certain. Trimming took 5 bases from V and 2 from J, leaving 11 bases between them. The CDR3 runs 14 residues. Germline V gene lookup returns CDR1 MNHNY and CDR2 SVGAGI (reference sequence). The CDR3 here is CASSPGPHTDTQYF. The CDR3 DNA is TGTGCCAGCAGTCCCGGGCCTCACACAGATACGCAGTATTTT.

The rearrangement uses TRBV6-1 and TRBJ2-3, with D tentatively TRBD1 or TRBD2 (5 bases each). CDR3 length equals 15 residues. The ends were cut back, 0 bases at V and 1 base at J, with 8 bases in the middle. Germline V gene lookup returns CDR1 MNHNS and CDR2 SASEGT. In DNA form, the CDR3 reads TGTGCCAGCAGTGAAGCCGTGGGGGGCACAGATACGCAGTATTTT. Translated: CASSEAVGGTDTQYF.

The J gene is TRBJ1-4, the V gene TRBV7-2; TRBD1 is a possible D gene (6 bases). The CDR3 consists of 14 residues. Per germline, CDR1 SGHTA and CDR2 FQGNSA. Trimming shortened V by 5 bases and J by 8 bases, and 15 bases separated the two germline ends. The CDR3 nucleotides are TGTGCCAGCAGCCTACAGGGCTTGGGAGAAAAACTGTTTTTT. Translating it yields CASSLQGLGEKLFF.

The sample holds one count of this clone. The genes are TRBV30 and TRBJ2-4; TRBD2 matches 8 bases. The CDR3 contains 18 residues. V was pared by 0 bases and J by 3 bases, with 13 bases of the junction left unmatched. Germline assignment: CDR1 GTSNPN and CDR2 SVGIG (reference sequence). As DNA, the CDR3 is TGTGCCTGGAGTGTATCTAGCGGGCCCTCAAAATTCAAAAACATTCAGTACTTC. This gives the protein CAWSVSSGPSKFKNIQYF.

This clone was recorded only once. The V gene is TRBV5-6, the J gene TRBJ2-2; unclear D gene. Germline loops: CDR1 SGHDT, CDR2 YYEEEE. The CDR3 sequence is 15 residues long. The V end was cut by 0 bases, the J end by 1 base, with 7 bases between. The DNA for the CDR3 is TGTGCCAGCAGCTTGGGCACAGTGAACACCGGGGAGCTGTTTTTT. As protein: CASSLGTVNTGELFF.

The CDR3 reads CASSQEGDQPQHF. The CDR3 bases are TGTGCCAGCAGCCAAGAGGGGGATCAGCCCCAGCATTTT. The chain carries TRBV16 and TRBJ1-5, with D perhaps TRBD1 (6 bases). Per the germline V gene, CDR1 is KGHSY and CDR2 is FQNENV. The CDR3 has 13 residues. V was clipped by 2 bases and J by 5 bases, with 7 bases between them.

This chain joins TRBV10-3 and TRBJ1-1; D remains unclear. The CDR3 loop spans 11 amino acids. Trimming left V 6 bases short and J 4 bases short, with 6 bases between. Germline V gene lookup returns CDR1 ENHRY and CDR2 SYGVKD. CDR3 region: CAIRDLTEAFF. The DNA of the CDR3 is TGTGCCATCAGGGACCTCACTGAAGCTTTCTTT.

The genes are TRBV11-2 and TRBJ2-5; D ambiguous. In germline, CDR1 is SGHAT, CDR2 FQNNGV. V lost 1 base, J lost 5 bases, and 11 bases lay in between. The CDR3 spans 14 residues. The CDR3 nucleotides read TGTGCCAGCAGCTTAGTTGGGGTCCTCGAGACCCAGTACTTC. It is translated as CASSLVGVLETQYF.

In its sample, this clone was seen once. The chain links TRBV7-9 to TRBJ1-1, with D uncertain. CDR1 and CDR2 (germline): SEHNR, FQNEAQ (reference sequence). The V gene lost 2 bases and the J gene lost 0 bases, with 10 bases spanning the gap. The length of the CDR3 is 15 residues. The chain's CDR3 is CASSLPGRLNTEAFF. CDR3 in DNA: TGTGCCAGCAGCTTACCCGGACGGTTGAACACTGAAGCTTTCTTT.

The genes are TRBV29-1 and TRBJ1-1; TRBD1 matches 8 bases. CDR1 and CDR2 (germline): SQVTM, ANQGSEA. V lost 4 bases and J lost 1; bases outside the gene matches: 2. The CDR3 totals 13 residues. The CDR3 DNA sequence: TGCAGCGTTGTTACAGGGGGGAACACTGAAGCTTTCTTT. Translating it yields CSVVTGGNTEAFF.

This chain uses TRBV6-1 with TRBJ1-2, with 7 bases matching TRBD1. CDR1 is MNHNS, CDR2 SASEGT, per germline. The CDR3 runs to 15 residues. V lost 0 bases and J lost 4; bases outside the gene matches: 5. In nucleotides, the CDR3 is TGTGCCAGCAGTGAAGCTTATACAGGGGTCTATGGCTACACCTTC. Translating gives CASSEAYTGVYGYTF.

The chain links TRBV28 to TRBJ2-5, with D perhaps matching TRBD2 (5 bases). Trimming removed 5 bases from V and 1 base from J, with 14 bases in between. From germline, CDR1 is MDHEN and CDR2 SYDVKM. The CDR3 runs to 15 residues. CDR3 amino acids: CASSPSRVGQETQYF. As DNA, the CDR3 is TGTGCCAGCAGTCCATCGAGGGTCGGCCAAGAGACCCAGTACTTC. Based on the CDR3 plus reference TRBV28 and TRBJ2-5, the full variable domain is DVKVTQSSRYLVKRTGEKVFLECVQDMDHENMFWYRQDPGLGLRLIYFSYDVKMKEKGDIPEGYSVSREKKERFSLILESASTNQTSMYLCASSPSRVGQETQYFGPGTRLLVL.

The chain employs TRBV6-5 and TRBJ2-7; no clear D. Looked up from germline, CDR1 is MNHEY and CDR2 is SVGAGI. Trimming removed 5 bases at V and 0 bases at J, with 14 bases between. The CDR3 has 15 amino acids. CDR3 in amino acids: CASSTPRGSSYEQYF. Written as DNA, the CDR3 is TGTGCCAGCAGTACCCCGCGAGGTAGCTCCTACGAGCAGTACTTC.

The rearrangement uses TRBV4-2 and TRBJ2-5; possible D gene TRBD2, 5 bases. Trimming cost V 4 bases and J 0 bases, with 12 bases left between them. CDR3 size: 15 residues. Germline V gene data show CDR1 as LGHNA and CDR2 as YNFKEQ. CDR3 in DNA: TGTGCCAGCAGCCGAATGGCGGAGGACCAAGAGACCCAGTACTTC. This codes for CASSRMAEDQETQYF.

This clone occurred once. V gene TRBV4-1 combines with J gene TRBJ2-1; D is undetermined. CDR3 size: 15 residues. The germline V gene has CDR1 MGHRA and CDR2 YSYEKL. With 5 bases removed from V and 0 bases from J, the gap between germline ends came to 11 bases. The CDR3 reads CASSKTWISYNEQFF. CDR3 DNA: TGCGCCAGCAGCAAAACTTGGATCTCCTACAATGAGCAGTTCTTC.

The DNA of the CDR3 is TGTGCCAGCTCACCACCGACCGGGACATCCTACAATGAGCAGTTCTTC. Residues: CASSPPTGTSYNEQFF. The chain couples TRBV18 to TRBJ2-1; D might be TRBD1 (6 bases). This CDR3 is 16 amino acids long. In germline, CDR1 is KGHSH, CDR2 LQKENI. V was shortened by 0 bases and J by 1 base, with 10 bases between the two germline ends.

The genes are TRBV7-8 and TRBJ2-3; TRBD2 is a possible D gene (6 bases). CDR3 length: 16 residues. Germline CDR1 is SGHVS and CDR2 is FQNEAQ. V lost 0 bases to trimming and J lost 1 base, with 11 bases between them. In DNA, the CDR3 is TGTGCCAGCAGCTTAGCGATCGGGAGCGGCACAGATACGCAGTATTTT. It translates to CASSLAIGSGTDTQYF.